This T cell receptor (beta chain) was sequenced during a study of cytomegalovirus exposure and HLA in healthy donors (dated by TCRdb to about 2017). For context, the study as a whole: An earlier analysis of more than 550 of the donors reported 276 Gb of sequence data and about 120 million unique TCR beta sequences obtained from 180 million or so T cells. To predict cytomegalovirus infection status, the study combined high-throughput TCR immunosequencing, statistical association of individual TCRs with disease status, and machine learning. To study patterns of TCR occurrence, a later analysis re-analyzed previously published TCR beta repertoires from around 660 donors and added high-resolution HLA genotyping. Along with the approximately 650-subject first cohort, a separate validation cohort of approximately 110 different subjects was used. Typing coverage differed by locus: A, B, C, DRB1 and DQB1 were typed in about 620-640 donors, DQA1 in about 550, DPA1 in around 600, and DPB1 in just under 490. Both class I and class II loci were covered by HLA typing, at four-digit resolution. In the later analysis, no new phenotypic data were used to find candidate immune exposures; instead, reliance was placed on TCR beta sequences and their occurrence across donors. Every repertoire in the discovery cohort had been generated on one and the same sequencing platform. Alongside the repertoire data, information on donor age, sex, ethnicity and CMV serostatus was compiled. The study was designed to test whether signatures of past pathogen exposure could be identified by cataloging public T cell receptors. An earlier analysis of some 500 of the donors applied high-throughput TCR beta sequencing to assess whether each TCR beta V gene segment acted as functional or pseudogenic. Around 320 gigabases of sequencing data and tens of millions of unique TCR sequences were included in an early release covering 550 to 800 HLA-typed donors. Among roughly 400 genotyped donors of the cohort, an average of around 250,000 unique TCR beta nucleotide sequences was sequenced per donor, of which about 18% were non-productive. The study used immunosequencing to profile the T cell repertoires of hundreds of subjects and linked those repertoires to cytomegalovirus serostatus. Of the 300 to 500 genotyped donors, roughly 80% were placed in the genetic ancestry cluster associated with self-reported Caucasian donors. A later genetic analysis used genome-wide SNP genotypes for about 65% of the roughly 670 donors, treating that subset as a discovery cohort. Because of strong linkage in the cohort, 5 or 6 DR-DQ haplotypes were treated as single units for association and clustering. Broad study findings and their caveats: Some IMGT-functional V segments, including TRBV6-2 and TRBV6-3, could not be distinguished by the 87-base-pair reads and were therefore excluded. Specific HLA alleles were associated with some 15,000 TCR beta sequences at a false discovery rate of 0.05 in a later analysis. The classifier was reported to diagnose cytomegalovirus status with high specificity and sensitivity in both the original cohort and the validation cohort. Because some donors lacked HLA typing at each locus, the association tests relied only on the typed subset. Compared with equally common non-associated chains, HLA-associated TCR beta chains in a later analysis were more clonally expanded and had lower generation probabilities. According to a later analysis, most CMV-associated TCR beta chains appeared to be HLA-restricted, and the HLA associations seemed to be driven largely by CMV exposure. Correlated functional status among segregating V segments might be attributable to linkage disequilibrium, but an unknown experimental factor could not be ruled out. In a later analysis, several top co-occurrence clusters were reported to appear linked to parvovirus B19, influenza, CMV and Epstein-Barr virus. A cluster of highly shared sequence variants was judged likely to represent a technical artifact of the sequencing pipeline. Presence/absence analyses assumed roughly uniform sequencing depth across donors, an assumption that may not hold. The cohort was sequenced for TCR beta chains only, and without alpha or paired-chain data the features that could be detected were limited. The study gave a list of 150 to 200 TCR beta chains associated with cytomegalovirus. A later analysis found that TCR association rates varied across HLA loci, with DRB1 alleles showing the most associated TCRs and HLA-C alleles the fewest. Strong co-occurrence of HLA alleles, especially DR and DQ, made assigning TCR associations to individual alleles difficult. In a later genetic analysis, a missense DCLRE1C variant was associated with V-gene and J-gene trimming of TCR beta chains, and the association was replicated in an independent cohort. The authors suggested that the approach could potentially be generalized to other disease states and immunological phenotypes. A later genetic analysis reported fewer N-insertions in productive TCRs among donors in an Asian-associated ancestry cluster than the 666-donor mean. Because counts were too low, seventeen rarely observed V segments, including chromosome 9 orphons, were left out of the earlier analysis of over 550 of the donors. The only immune exposure information available for the cohort was CMV serostatus. An earlier analysis of 587 of the donors showed that most TCR beta V segments appeared in productive rearrangements either about 90% or about 30% of the time, which broadly matched IMGT annotations. Most TCR sequences were seen in very few donors, while some public TCRs were found in many individuals. A few of the identified cytomegalovirus-associated TCR beta chains were confirmed in vitro to be specific for cytomegalovirus antigens. A further reported finding was that TCR beta sequences accurately predicted the HLA-A and HLA-B alleles for most subjects in the first cohort.

The cohort comprised around 700 healthy bone marrow donors. All cohort members were sampled while nominally healthy, although unrecorded immune exposures were likely present. The donor was CMV seropositive and was included in the group of 289 seropositive cohort members. Each donor provided a peripheral blood sample, and peripheral blood mononuclear cells were used for TCR beta sequencing. The Qiagen DNeasy Blood Extraction Kit was used to extract genomic DNA from the blood cell samples. This clone was detected only a few times. It lacks a known antigen. Per-base qualities were not stored, and no clone one base away is much larger. In the germline V gene, CDR1 corresponds to SGDLS and CDR2 to YYNGEE. From the cysteine up to the phenylalanine, the CDR3 has a length of 15 residues. Only CDR3 DNA remains: 45 bases, in frame from the first base. The trim is 0 bases for V and 5 bases for J, with a gap of 14 bases between the germline ends.

The library was obtained by the immunoSEQ multiplex PCR assay. For the multiplex PCR, a mixture combining 60 forward primers for TCR Vbeta segments and 13 reverse primers for TCR Jbeta segments was used. A multiplex PCR assay on genomic DNA amplified the CDR3 region of rearranged TCR beta genes. The Illumina HiSeq System was used to sequence the amplified TCR beta libraries as 87-base-pair reads. In the authors' own workflow: A later analysis counted approximately 74 million unique TCR beta chains across the 550 to 750 repertoires, and some 11 million of these chains were shared by at least two donors. A nearest-neighbor algorithm error-corrected the raw reads and collapsed the reads into unique sequences, merging closely related sequences to remove PCR and sequencing errors. Alignment of CDR3 sequences to IMGT reference sequences was used to assign V, D and J gene segments. For a sequence to be retained, at least a six-nucleotide match to both a V gene segment and a J gene segment was required. Rearrangements were called productive when the CDR3 lacked stop codons and stayed in frame with V and J; all others were non-productive. CDR3 was defined by IMGT convention, running from the second conserved V-encoded cysteine to the conserved J-encoded phenylalanine. Sequences without an unambiguous match to a single V gene segment were excluded from the earlier analysis of 587 of the donors. An earlier analysis of 500 to 600 of the donors classified V segments as functional when productive rearrangements were above 56.7% and as segregating when the standard deviation between donors was above 5%. A statistical classification framework was developed to diagnose cytomegalovirus status using the catalog of TCR beta chain sequences. In a later analysis, TCR nucleotide sequences were compared against IMGT/GENE-DB human TR gene sequences so that V and J genes could be assigned. Using the TCRdist pipeline, a later analysis assigned CDR3 sequences along with most-parsimonious VDJ recombination scenarios. In a later analysis, each TCR beta chain was defined by its CDR3 amino acid sequence together with its V-gene family, and reads lacking a unique V-gene family were excluded. In a later analysis, fewer than 600 highly shared, low-generation-probability nucleotide sequences were removed to address suspected cross-contamination and a sequencing artifact. In a later analysis, a clonal expansion index for each public chain was calculated from normalized within-repertoire ranks of inferred template counts. In a later analysis, generation probabilities were computed with a VDJ recombination model fitted to out-of-frame rearrangements, and the resulting probabilities were checked against IGoR. In a later analysis, TCR-TCR, TCR-HLA and TCR-CMV co-occurrence was scored with hypergeometric tests, and a repertoire-size bias correction was applied to TCR pairs. In a later analysis, false discovery rates were estimated by permuting HLA or CMV assignments 20 times. In a later analysis, co-occurring TCRs were grouped with DBSCAN, and TCRdist sequence similarity was added when clustering was performed within HLA-allele-positive subsets. For co-occurrence clustering, repertoires with fewer than 30,000 or more than 120,000 public chains were excluded, along with 5 or 6 repertoires with anomalous nucleotide sharing. TCRdb took this table from immuneACCESS and kept in-frame rearrangements with V and J called. Such tables lack part of the clones; where checked against another copy, unresolved V genes explain under half of the gap, and the rest is unexplained. That table gives V, J and clone size, and the DNA gave D and trimming. Across this sample there are 50,000 to 65,000 clones, with roughly 77% seen only once. Jointly, the top ten make up around 25% of the sample.

The chain is made from TRBV9 and TRBJ1-1, with the D gene not clear enough to name. The specimen was PBMCs. The source is a woman aged 40 to 49 in good health and CMV-seropositive. The nucleotide sequence is TGTGCCAGCAGCGTAGCCCCCGGGCCGGGGACTGAAGCTTTCTTT. Translated, it reads CASSVAPGPGTEAFF.